The rows below give T cell receptor beta chains drawn from one sample of a study of blood T cell repertoires in COVID-19. TCRdb's copy holds only in-frame clones and misses some; the assay was immunoSEQ multiplex PCR. The data contain approximately 150,000 clones, approximately 93% of them singletons. Sample: peripheral blood. These receptors all stem from a woman aged 55 to 70 with COVID-19, enrolled during active disease. The CDR3 runs from the conserved cysteine through the conserved F or W. Fields, in order: clone size, J gene, V gene, D gene, CDR3 protein, CDR3 DNA. A D gene is named only where the DNA matches it firmly. Expanded clones are given a class, and other clones once, few, many or no size at all.

abundance: NA; j_gene: TRBJ1-6; v_gene: TRBV7-3; d_gene: TRBD1; CDR3aa: CASSLQGASPLHF; CDR3nt: TGTGCCAGCAGCTTACAGGGGGCTTCACCCCTCCACTTT
abundance: NA; j_gene: TRBJ2-3; v_gene: TRBV30; d_gene: TRBD1; CDR3aa: CAWRDHRGPTDTQYF; CDR3nt: TGTGCCTGGAGGGATCACAGGGGCCCCACAGATACGCAGTATTTT
abundance: NA; j_gene: TRBJ1-3; v_gene: TRBV7-9; d_gene: NA; CDR3aa: CASSPGDF; CDR3nt: TGTGCCAGCAGCCCCGGGGATTTT
abundance: NA; j_gene: TRBJ2-1; v_gene: TRBV12-3/TRBV12-4; d_gene: TRBD2; CDR3aa: CASSGTSGGAVVF; CDR3nt: TGTGCCAGCAGTGGGACTAGCGGGGGGGCTGTTGTCTTC
abundance: NA; j_gene: TRBJ2-1; v_gene: TRBV7-9; d_gene: TRBD2; CDR3aa: CASSPLAGATYNEQFF; CDR3nt: TGTGCCAGCAGTCCACTAGCGGGGGCTACCTACAATGAGCAGTTCTTC
abundance: NA; j_gene: TRBJ1-1; v_gene: TRBV5-1; d_gene: TRBD1; CDR3aa: CASSLEGAGTEAFF; CDR3nt: TGCGCCAGCAGCTTAGAGGGGGCAGGCACTGAAGCTTTCTTT
abundance: NA; j_gene: TRBJ2-2; v_gene: TRBV7-2; d_gene: TRBD2; CDR3aa: CASNTRLAGGTGELFF; CDR3nt: TGTGCCAGCAACACGCGGCTAGCGGGGGGCACCGGGGAGCTGTTTTTT
abundance: NA; j_gene: TRBJ1-5; v_gene: TRBV27; d_gene: NA; CDR3aa: CASSLSSGWPQHF; CDR3nt: TGTGCCAGCAGTTTATCCTCCGGGTGGCCCCAGCATTTT
abundance: NA; j_gene: TRBJ2-1; v_gene: TRBV4-3; d_gene: NA; CDR3aa: CASSQGQGLYNEQFF; CDR3nt: TGCGCCAGCAGCCAAGGTCAGGGACTCTACAATGAGCAGTTCTTC
abundance: NA; j_gene: TRBJ1-2; v_gene: TRBV19; d_gene: NA; CDR3aa: CASSIVGEAAYGYTF; CDR3nt: TGTGCCAGTAGTATAGTCGGAGAGGCTGCCTATGGCTACACCTTC
abundance: NA; j_gene: TRBJ1-2; v_gene: TRBV13; d_gene: NA; CDR3aa: CASSLGRRGVLSYTF; CDR3nt: TGTGCCAGCAGCTTAGGTAGGAGAGGCGTTCTGAGCTACACCTTC
abundance: NA; j_gene: TRBJ1-6; v_gene: TRBV5-4; d_gene: NA; CDR3aa: CASSLASTVNSPLHF; CDR3nt: TGTGCCAGCAGCTTGGCCTCGACTGTTAATTCACCCCTCCACTTT
abundance: NA; j_gene: TRBJ2-1; v_gene: TRBV7-3; d_gene: TRBD1; CDR3aa: CASSQDRGSYNEQFF; CDR3nt: TGTGCCAGCAGCCAGGACAGGGGCTCCTACAATGAGCAGTTCTTC
abundance: NA; j_gene: TRBJ2-7; v_gene: TRBV20-1; d_gene: NA; CDR3aa: CSAKQGYEQYF; CDR3nt: TGCAGTGCTAAACAGGGCTACGAGCAGTACTTC
abundance: NA; j_gene: TRBJ1-2; v_gene: TRBV7-9; d_gene: NA; CDR3aa: CASSPDQSYGYTF; CDR3nt: TGTGCCAGCAGCCCAGATCAGTCCTATGGCTACACCTTC
abundance: NA; j_gene: TRBJ1-1; v_gene: TRBV4-2; d_gene: NA; CDR3aa: CASSLDWSGNTEAFF; CDR3nt: TGTGCCAGCAGCCTCGATTGGTCCGGGAACACTGAAGCTTTCTTT
abundance: once; j_gene: TRBJ2-5; v_gene: TRBV3-1/TRBV3-2; d_gene: NA; CDR3aa: CASSQESVWQGDQETQYF; CDR3nt: TGTGCCAGCAGCCAAGAGTCGGTGTGGCAGGGCGACCAAGAGACCCAGTACTTC
abundance: NA; j_gene: TRBJ2-7; v_gene: TRBV3-1/TRBV3-2; d_gene: NA; CDR3aa: CASSQGQSYEQYF; CDR3nt: TGTGCCAGCAGCCAAGGACAAAGCTACGAGCAGTACTTC
abundance: NA; j_gene: TRBJ2-5; v_gene: TRBV11-3; d_gene: TRBD1; CDR3aa: CASSSGYRGGETQYF; CDR3nt: TGTGCCAGCAGCTCCGGATACAGGGGTGGAGAGACCCAGTACTTC
abundance: NA; j_gene: TRBJ2-3; v_gene: TRBV10-3; d_gene: TRBD2; CDR3aa: CAGGGTSYPDTQYF; CDR3nt: TGTGCCGGGGGGGGGACTAGCTATCCAGATACGCAGTATTTT
abundance: NA; j_gene: TRBJ2-1; v_gene: TRBV29-1; d_gene: TRBD2; CDR3aa: CSVEPGIAGDNEQFF; CDR3nt: TGCAGCGTTGAACCTGGTATAGCGGGGGACAATGAGCAGTTCTTC
abundance: NA; j_gene: TRBJ1-1; v_gene: TRBV7-9; d_gene: NA; CDR3aa: CASSLEISVSEAFF; CDR3nt: TGTGCCAGCAGCTTAGAAATTTCGGTCTCTGAAGCTTTCTTT
abundance: NA; j_gene: TRBJ1-6; v_gene: TRBV9; d_gene: TRBD1; CDR3aa: CASSASGTGGYSPLHF; CDR3nt: TGTGCCAGCAGCGCCTCCGGGACAGGGGGGTACTCACCCCTCCACTTT
abundance: few; j_gene: TRBJ2-7; v_gene: TRBV18; d_gene: NA; CDR3aa: CASSQQGGYEQYF; CDR3nt: TGTGCCAGCTCACAACAGGGAGGGTACGAGCAGTACTTC
abundance: NA; j_gene: TRBJ2-2; v_gene: TRBV2; d_gene: NA; CDR3aa: CASRRAGTGELFF; CDR3nt: TGTGCCAGCCGCAGGGCCGGCACCGGGGAGCTGTTTTTT
abundance: NA; j_gene: TRBJ1-2; v_gene: TRBV18; d_gene: TRBD1; CDR3aa: CASSLDRVGFGGYTF; CDR3nt: TGTGCCAGCTCCCTCGACAGGGTTGGGTTTGGTGGCTACACCTTC
abundance: once; j_gene: TRBJ2-4; v_gene: TRBV21-1; d_gene: NA; CDR3aa: CASSKRLTRGGYSWRGILIQYF; CDR3nt: TGTGCCAGCAGCAAGAGGCTGACACGCGGGGGCTATTCTTGGAGGGGTATCCTTATTCAGTACTTC
abundance: NA; j_gene: TRBJ1-5; v_gene: TRBV30; d_gene: NA; CDR3aa: CAWSQGTQAWHF; CDR3nt: TGTGCCTGGAGTCAGGGGACCCAAGCCTGGCATTTT
abundance: NA; j_gene: TRBJ1-1; v_gene: TRBV7-2; d_gene: NA; CDR3aa: CASSLAGRMNTEAFF; CDR3nt: TGTGCCAGCAGCTTAGCAGGGAGGATGAACACTGAAGCTTTCTTT
abundance: NA; j_gene: TRBJ2-1; v_gene: TRBV3-1/TRBV3-2; d_gene: NA; CDR3aa: CASSQSHPGFEQFF; CDR3nt: TGTGCCAGCAGCCAATCCCACCCGGGTTTTGAGCAGTTCTTC
abundance: NA; j_gene: TRBJ1-5; v_gene: TRBV30; d_gene: NA; CDR3aa: CAWSAGDDQPQHF; CDR3nt: TGTGCCTGGAGTGCAGGGGACGATCAGCCCCAGCATTTT
abundance: NA; j_gene: TRBJ1-2; v_gene: TRBV7-2; d_gene: NA; CDR3aa: CASSPGQPYGYTF; CDR3nt: TGTGCCAGCAGCCCAGGACAGCCGTATGGCTACACCTTC
abundance: NA; j_gene: TRBJ2-1; v_gene: TRBV9; d_gene: TRBD1; CDR3aa: CASSAPGQPKYNEQFF; CDR3nt: TGTGCCAGCAGCGCCCCGGGACAGCCTAAATACAATGAGCAGTTCTTC
abundance: NA; j_gene: TRBJ1-5; v_gene: TRBV9; d_gene: TRBD1; CDR3aa: CASGRGPNQPQHF; CDR3nt: TGTGCCTCCGGGAGGGGGCCTAATCAGCCCCAGCATTTT
abundance: NA; j_gene: TRBJ1-1; v_gene: TRBV15; d_gene: NA; CDR3aa: CATKHGNTEAFF; CDR3nt: TGTGCCACCAAGCACGGGAACACTGAAGCTTTCTTT
abundance: NA; j_gene: TRBJ1-1; v_gene: TRBV4-1; d_gene: NA; CDR3aa: CASSQAQGIRSEAFF; CDR3nt: TGCGCCAGCAGCCAAGCCCAGGGGATTCGGTCTGAAGCTTTCTTT
abundance: once; j_gene: TRBJ1-2; v_gene: TRBV6-1; d_gene: NA; CDR3aa: CASSEARQGSGYTF; CDR3nt: TGTGCCAGCAGTGAAGCGCGCCAGGGTTCTGGCTACACCTTC
abundance: NA; j_gene: TRBJ1-4; v_gene: TRBV5-6; d_gene: NA; CDR3aa: CASSYAWQGLEKLFF; CDR3nt: TGTGCCAGCAGCTACGCGTGGCAGGGGTTGGAAAAACTGTTTTTT
abundance: NA; j_gene: TRBJ2-1; v_gene: TRBV3-1/TRBV3-2; d_gene: NA; CDR3aa: CASSRSHTRTYNEQFF; CDR3nt: TGTGCCAGCAGTCGCAGCCATACTAGAACCTACAATGAGCAGTTCTTC
abundance: NA; j_gene: TRBJ2-3; v_gene: TRBV30; d_gene: TRBD2; CDR3aa: CAWSPNPPWAGGTDTQYF; CDR3nt: TGTGCCTGGAGTCCAAACCCTCCTTGGGCGGGGGGAACAGATACGCAGTATTTT
abundance: NA; j_gene: TRBJ1-1; v_gene: TRBV5-1; d_gene: NA; CDR3aa: CASRDQSDTEAFF; CDR3nt: TGCGCCAGCCGGGATCAAAGTGACACTGAAGCTTTCTTT
abundance: NA; j_gene: TRBJ2-3; v_gene: TRBV12-3/TRBV12-4; d_gene: NA; CDR3aa: CASRPLGGDTQYF; CDR3nt: TGTGCCAGCAGGCCACTAGGAGGAGATACGCAGTATTTT
abundance: NA; j_gene: TRBJ1-2; v_gene: TRBV19; d_gene: NA; CDR3aa: CASSTDRWRGNYGYTF; CDR3nt: TGTGCCAGTAGTACGGACCGCTGGAGGGGAAACTATGGCTACACCTTC
abundance: NA; j_gene: TRBJ2-2; v_gene: TRBV7-6; d_gene: NA; CDR3aa: CASSLSQLSTGELFF; CDR3nt: TGTGCCAGCAGCTTATCCCAGTTATCGACCGGGGAGCTGTTTTTT
abundance: NA; j_gene: TRBJ1-5; v_gene: TRBV6-5; d_gene: NA; CDR3aa: CASSPGIYSNQPQHF; CDR3nt: TGTGCCAGCAGTCCCGGTATTTATAGCAATCAGCCCCAGCATTTT